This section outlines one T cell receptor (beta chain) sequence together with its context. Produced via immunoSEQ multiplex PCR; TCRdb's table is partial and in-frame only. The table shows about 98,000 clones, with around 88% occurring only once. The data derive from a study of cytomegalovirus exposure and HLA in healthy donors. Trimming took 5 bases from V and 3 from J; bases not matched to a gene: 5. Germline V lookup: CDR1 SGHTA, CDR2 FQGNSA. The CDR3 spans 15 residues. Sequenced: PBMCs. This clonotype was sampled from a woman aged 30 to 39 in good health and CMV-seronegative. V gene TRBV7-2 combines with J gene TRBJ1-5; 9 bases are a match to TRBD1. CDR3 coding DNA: TGTGCCAGCAGCATAAACAGGGGGCCCAATCAGCCCCAGCATTTT. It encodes CASSINRGPNQPQHF.